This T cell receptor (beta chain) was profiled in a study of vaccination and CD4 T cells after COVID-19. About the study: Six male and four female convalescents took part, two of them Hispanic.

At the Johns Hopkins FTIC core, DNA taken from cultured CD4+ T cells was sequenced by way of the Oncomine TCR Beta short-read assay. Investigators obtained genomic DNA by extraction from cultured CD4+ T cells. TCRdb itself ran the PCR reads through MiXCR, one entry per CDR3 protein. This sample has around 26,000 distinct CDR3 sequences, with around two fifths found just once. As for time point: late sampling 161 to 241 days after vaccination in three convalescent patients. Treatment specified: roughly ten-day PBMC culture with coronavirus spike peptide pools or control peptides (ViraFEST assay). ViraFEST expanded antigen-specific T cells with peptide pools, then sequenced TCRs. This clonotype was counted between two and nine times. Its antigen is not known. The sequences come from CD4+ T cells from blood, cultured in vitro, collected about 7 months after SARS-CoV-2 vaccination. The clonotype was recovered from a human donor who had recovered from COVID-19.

The CDR3 sequence is CASSQGSVNQPQHF. CDR3 sequence (DNA): TGCGCCAGCAGCCAAGGCTCCGTGAATCAGCCCCAGCATTTT. This rearrangement joins TRBV4-1 to TRBJ1-5; D gene uncertain. This CDR3 contains 14 residues. Germline V gene lookup returns CDR1 MGHRA and CDR2 YSYEKL. Deletions cut 1 base from V and 4 bases from J, with 8 bases between.